The present T cell receptor (beta chain) was sequenced within a study of blood T cell repertoires in COVID-19. Study summary: The origin of the acute and convalescent COVID-19 samples was the United States, Italy and Spain. Nucleic acid was either cDNA or gDNA, and it came from T cells, B-cell-depleted T cells, or PBMCs.

The CDR3 spans 15 residues. Germline CDR1 reads SGHNT; CDR2 reads YENEEA. The germline V and J ends were trimmed by 0 bases and 3 bases, with 9 bases remaining between them. Methods used by the authors: Reference gene primer amplification yielded estimated nucleated cell counts. TCRdb keeps only in-frame clones here, not all; method: immunoSEQ multiplex PCR. V and J calls and clone size come straight from that table; D and trimming were deduced from the DNA. The sample has tens of thousands of clones, 81% seen once. The source of this sequence is a man older than 75 with COVID-19, enrolled during active disease. The rearrangement links TRBV11-3 to TRBJ2-1, with a tentative D call TRBD2 (6 bases). The specimen was peripheral blood. The CDR3 here is CASSLDSGRYNEQFF. The DNA of the CDR3 is TGTGCCAGCAGCTTAGATAGCGGCCGCTACAATGAGCAGTTCTTC.